This T cell receptor (beta chain) was retrieved from a study of breast tumors, draining lymph nodes, adjacent tissues. This clonotype was found many times. MiXCR was run by TCRdb on the multiplex PCR reads, yielding one entry per CDR3 protein. In the table there are about 150,000 distinct CDR3 sequences, about a fifth of which are singletons. Breast cancer patients provided tissue from their axillary draining lymph nodes. The V gene lost 3 bases and the J gene lost 3 bases, with 3 bases spanning the gap. The CDR3 has 12 amino acids. The specimen sequenced was axillary lymph node tissue. This receptor was obtained from a female donor with breast cancer. Some clones in this sample may be carry-over from other donors' samples. The J gene is TRBJ1-3, the V gene TRBV12-3 or TRBV12-4; D gene ambiguous. The CDR3 coding sequence is TGTGCCAGCAGTTTCGGTGGAAACACCATATATTTT. As protein: CASSFGGNTIYF.